A single sample gave rise to the 25 T cell receptor beta chains below, sequenced in a study of post-analysis software for immune sequencing data. Regarding the study as a whole: Elevated frequency relative to controls characterized roughly five TRBV segments in patients, TRBV5-6, TRBV5-1 and TRBV20-1 among them.

Prepared TCR beta cDNA libraries contained unique molecular identifiers. TCRdb processed the PCR reads anew with MiXCR; each CDR3 protein has one entry. The data contain roughly 730,000 distinct CDR3 sequences, about 32% of them singletons. Which antigens these TCRs recognize remains unknown. Sequenced input: blood. All receptors derive from a girl between 10 and 17 years old with multiple sclerosis.

The rearrangement uses TRBV7-2 and TRBJ2-5; D not resolved. V lost 5 bases and J 2 bases, leaving 12 bases between the germline ends. Germline CDR1 and CDR2: SGHTA and FQGNSA. The CDR3 extends over 14 amino acids. Here the CDR3 reads CASSPLNRQETQYF. The CDR3 DNA follows: TGTGCCAGCAGCCCCCTGAATAGGCAAGAGACCCAGTACTTC. The variable domain in full, with the rest retrieved from reference TRBV7-2 and TRBJ2-5, is GAGVSQSPSNKVTEKGKDVELRCDPISGHTALYWYRQSLGQGLEFLIYFQGNSAPDKSGLPSDRFSAERTGGSVSTLTIQRTQQEDSAVYLCASSPLNRQETQYFGPGTRLLVL.

CDR3 sequence: CASSQEVQGSTGELFF. Written as DNA, the CDR3 is TGCGCCAGCAGCCAAGAAGTCCAGGGAAGCACCGGGGAGCTGTTTTTT. The chain links TRBV4-1 to TRBJ2-2; a possible D gene is TRBD1 (5 bases). V shed 0 bases and J shed 4 bases, with 12 bases lying between them. The CDR3 runs 16 residues. CDR1 is MGHRA and CDR2 is YSYEKL in the germline V gene.

The J gene is TRBJ2-5, the V gene TRBV7-8, with no clear D. V was trimmed by 0 bases and J by 4 bases, leaving 24 bases between them. The V gene's germline CDR1 is SGHVS and CDR2 FQNEAQ. The CDR3 has 19 amino acids. Here the CDR3 DNA reads TGTGCCAGCAGCTTAGCGCTAAATTTTGCGCCCGTCCCCAGAGAGACCCAGTACTTC. This encodes CASSLALNFAPVPRETQYF.

The chain recombines TRBV6-5 with TRBJ2-7; TRBD2 is a possible D gene (6 bases). This CDR3 region has 13 residues. Germline CDR1 and CDR2: MNHEY and SVGAGI. The V and J ends lost 7 bases and 2 bases respectively, with 12 bases between them. For the CDR3, the DNA is TGTGCCAGCAAAACCGGGGGTACCTACGAGCAGTACTTC. Translating it yields CASKTGGTYEQYF.

The J gene is TRBJ2-3, the V gene TRBV7-2; no clear D. CDR1 is SGHTA, CDR2 FQGNSA, per germline. Trimming pared 1 base from V and 4 bases from J, leaving 12 bases between. The CDR3 loop spans 15 amino acids. The CDR3 DNA follows: TGTGCCAGCAGCTTAGTTCTCGGAAGGTCAGATACGCAGTATTTT. Residues: CASSLVLGRSDTQYF.

The rearrangement joins TRBV5-1 to TRBJ1-1; 9 bases agree with TRBD1. V shed 5 bases and J 0 bases; nucleotides not matched to a gene: 11. The CDR3 runs 17 residues. Germline V CDR1 and CDR2: SGHRS, YFSETQ. The chain's CDR3 is CASRVGQGSFMNTEAFF. CDR3 nucleotide sequence: TGCGCCAGCAGGGTGGGACAGGGATCTTTCATGAACACTGAAGCTTTCTTT.

J is TRBJ1-2 and V is TRBV20-1; no clear D. V was trimmed by 3 bases and J by 4 bases, leaving 9 bases between them. Germline V gene data show CDR1 as DFQATT and CDR2 as SNEGSKA (reference sequence). CDR3 length: 12 residues. The CDR3 reads CSARGDTYGYTF. The CDR3 region has the DNA TGCAGTGCTAGGGGCGATACCTATGGCTACACCTTC.

This clonotype was seen a handful of times. The rearrangement links TRBV11-2 to TRBJ2-1, with D possibly TRBD2 on 6 matching bases. Germline CDR1 SGHAT, CDR2 FQNNGV. The germline V and J ends were trimmed by 5 bases and 9 bases, with 20 bases remaining between them. This CDR3 is 15 amino acids long. CDR3 sequence (DNA): TGTGCCAGCAGCCGAACTCAGGGACTTTCCGCTGAGCAGTTCTTC. Its translation: CASSRTQGLSAEQFF.

This clonotype has a handful of counts. The chain carries TRBV3-1 and TRBJ2-3; 15 bases line up with TRBD2. The CDR3 has 22 residues. After removal of 3 bases from V and 1 base from J, the junction contained 17 bases not matched to a gene. Germline V gene data show CDR1 as LGHDT and CDR2 as YNNKEL (reference sequence). The CDR3 coding sequence is TGTGCCAGCAGCCAGCCCAAATGGACTAGCGGGGGGGCTTCGGTAGGCACAGATACGCAGTATTTT. Amino acid sequence: CASSQPKWTSGGASVGTDTQYF.

With regard to this clonotype: A read error is possible here, since a much larger clone lies one base away. The chain links TRBV4-3 to TRBJ2-5; 11 nucleotides match TRBD2. The end of the DNA is better explained by TRBJ2-1, so the J call may be wrong. From germline, CDR1 is LGHNA and CDR2 YSLEER. The CDR3 runs 19 residues. The CDR3 loop reads CASSQGRALAGGPQETQFF. The CDR3 nucleotides read TGCGCCAGCAGCCAAGGTCGGGCGCTAGCGGGAGGACCGCAAGAGACCCAGTTCTTC.

Note on this clonotype: One end of the junction varies from germline; a read error may be responsible. The chain employs TRBV24-1 and TRBJ2-1; the D is unclear. CDR1 and CDR2 (germline): KGHDR, SFDVKD. This CDR3 is 13 amino acids long. The CDR3 is CATSNLGNNEQFF. Written as DNA, the CDR3 is TGTGCCACCAGTAATTTAGGGAACAATGAGCAGTTCTTC.

This clonotype came up a few times. V and J are TRBV28 and TRBJ2-5; D is possibly TRBD1 or TRBD2 (6 bases each). The ends were cut back, 6 bases at V and 5 bases at J, with 16 bases in the middle. The germline V gene has CDR1 MDHEN and CDR2 SYDVKM. The length of the CDR3 is 14 residues. The CDR3 nucleotides read TGTGCCAGCAGCTCCCCGGGGGCCGGGGAGACCCAGTACTTC. This codes for CASSSPGAGETQYF.

This clonotype was recorded a few times. The chain uses TRBV5-6 and TRBJ1-4; D ambiguous. Trimming removed 0 bases from V and 8 bases from J, with 11 bases in between. In germline, CDR1 is SGHDT, CDR2 YYEEEE. The CDR3 runs to 14 residues. The CDR3 is CASSLGGFYEKLFF. The CDR3, as DNA: TGTGCCAGCAGCTTGGGAGGCTTTTACGAAAAACTGTTTTTT.

This chain joins TRBV13 and TRBJ2-3; 11 bases map to TRBD2. The CDR3 runs to 14 residues. The junction had 2 bases not matched to a gene; V was cut back by 5 bases and J by 4 bases. The germline V gene encodes CDR1 PRHDT and CDR2 FYEKMQ (reference sequence). The chain's CDR3 is CASSQLAGADTQYF. CDR3 in DNA: TGTGCCAGCAGCCAACTAGCGGGGGCAGATACGCAGTATTTT.

This clonotype was picked up a small number of times. In nucleotides, the CDR3 is TGTGCCAGCACCAAGCAGGGACCGTCCTACAATGAGCAGTTCTTC. Amino acids: CASTKQGPSYNEQFF. The rearrangement uses TRBV27 and TRBJ2-1, with D perhaps given as TRBD1 or TRBD2 (5 bases each). Germline CDR1 is MNHEY and CDR2 is SMNVEV (reference sequence). With 7 bases removed from V and 1 base from J, the gap between germline ends came to 14 bases. The CDR3 consists of 15 residues.

The chain joins TRBV20-1 to TRBJ2-5; TRBD2 matches 11 bases. Germline V lookup: CDR1 DFQATT, CDR2 SNEGSKA (reference sequence). The junction had 9 bases not matched to a gene; V was cut back by 2 bases and J by 4 bases. The CDR3 length is 16 residues. The CDR3 region is CSARSGTSGPSETQYF. In DNA form, the CDR3 reads TGCAGTGCTAGATCGGGGACTAGCGGACCCTCAGAGACCCAGTACTTC.

This clonotype was detected only a few times. The CDR3 reads CASGRTQIYNEQFF. In nucleotides, the CDR3 is TGTGCCAGCGGGCGGACGCAAATCTACAATGAGCAGTTCTTC. The chain combines TRBV6-1 with TRBJ2-1, with D hard to call. The CDR3 is 14 amino acids. CDR1 and CDR2 (germline): MNHNS, SASEGT. V gave up 8 bases and J gave up 3 bases, with 14 bases separating them.

The chain recombines TRBV20-1 with TRBJ2-1; D is undetermined. This CDR3 has 11 amino acids. Germline CDR1 DFQATT, CDR2 SNEGSKA (reference sequence). With 5 bases removed from V and 6 bases from J, the gap between germline ends came to 8 bases. The CDR3 reads CSAGEVNEQFF. The CDR3 nucleotides are TGCAGTGCTGGGGAAGTCAATGAGCAGTTCTTC.

This chain joins TRBV11-2 and TRBJ2-1; D unresolved. This CDR3 contains 17 residues. V was trimmed by 4 bases and J by 3 bases, leaving 19 bases between them. Germline CDR1 is SGHAT and CDR2 is FQNNGV. The CDR3 nucleotides are TGTGCCAGCAGCTACGACTCCGGATTCCTAGTCTACAATGAGCAGTTCTTC. It is translated as CASSYDSGFLVYNEQFF.

J is TRBJ1-2 and V is TRBV10-3; the D is unclear. The CDR3 consists of 13 residues. V lost 2 bases to trimming and J lost 8 bases, with 12 bases between them. CDR1 is ENHRY, CDR2 SYGVKD, per germline. The CDR3: CAISEVTEGGYTF. The CDR3 coding sequence is TGTGCCATCAGTGAGGTGACCGAAGGCGGCTACACCTTC.

This clonotype was counted between two and nine times. This chain joins TRBV5-1 and TRBJ1-2; 9 bases are shared with TRBD1. Germline assignment: CDR1 SGHRS and CDR2 YFSETQ. Losses at the gene ends were 5 bases for V and 7 bases for J; bases not matched to a gene: 12. The CDR3 is 15 amino acids. CDR3 coding DNA: TGCGCCAGCAGTTTAGCCGGGACAGGGAGCTCTGGCTACACCTTC. Its translation: CASSLAGTGSSGYTF.

The chain recombines TRBV12-3 or TRBV12-4 with TRBJ2-7; D call uncertain. The V gene lost 6 bases and the J gene lost 3 bases, with 12 bases spanning the gap. This CDR3 has 13 residues. CDR3 sequence: CASRLLTYYEQYF. The DNA of the CDR3 is TGTGCCAGCAGGTTATTGACTTACTACGAGCAGTACTTC.

This clonotype was seen a few times. The chain couples TRBV2 to TRBJ2-5; 7 bases are shared with TRBD1. The ends lost 4 bases at V and 5 bases at J; junction bases unmatched: 4. Germline-derived CDR1 and CDR2 are SNHLY and FYNNEI. CDR3 size: 13 residues. The CDR3 protein is CASSGQGRETQYF. In nucleotides, the CDR3 is TGTGCCAGCAGTGGACAGGGCCGGGAGACCCAGTACTTC.

Concerning this clonotype itself: As the CDR3 is not closed by the conserved phenylalanine or tryptophan, this likely results from a read error. The limits of the CDR3 on the DNA are not certain, so only TCRdb's listed CDR3 is given. The rearrangement joins TRBV6-5 to TRBJ2-4; the table gives TRBD1 as D, unverified against the DNA. Including both end residues, the CDR3 is 11 amino acids long. The germline CDR1 and CDR2 sequences are MNHEY and SVGAGI. The CDR3 here is CASTRGDRAYL.

This chain links TRBV28 with TRBJ2-7, with TRBD1 matching over 9 bases. The CDR3 length is 15 residues. Germline V gives CDR1 MDHEN, CDR2 SYDVKM. The junction had 7 bases not matched to a gene; V was cut back by 5 bases and J by 2 bases. For the CDR3, the DNA is TGTGCCAGCAGTAACCGACAGGGGGAAGCCTACGAGCAGTACTTC. Translation: CASSNRQGEAYEQYF.